These 14 T cell receptor beta chains were all obtained from the same sample, sequenced in a study of Ad26.COV2.S vaccination and SARS-CoV-2 variants. Generated by immunoSEQ multiplex PCR, the TCRdb table keeps only in-frame clones and is missing some. Found here are around 450,000 clones, roughly 88% of them singletons; the top ten hold around 3.6%. Treatment noted: 15 to 20 received Ad26.COV2.S at low or high dose, single or two shots; 5 received placebo; per-sample allocation not given. Sampling happened 63 days after the first vaccine or placebo injection. The starting material was peripheral blood, obtained in a trial of Ad26.COV2.S vaccine versus placebo. Receptors were obtained from a person aged 18 to 65 who received the Ad26.COV2.S COVID-19 vaccine or a placebo.

The chain joins TRBV6-6 to TRBJ1-5; TRBD1 is a possible D gene (6 bases). V was cut by 3 bases and J by 0 bases, with 12 bases left in between. This CDR3 is 16 amino acids long. Germline CDR1 reads MNHNY; CDR2 reads SVGAGI (reference sequence). CDR3: CASSYGQPYSNQPQHF. CDR3 nucleotide sequence: TGTGCCAGCAGTTATGGACAGCCATATAGCAATCAGCCCCAGCATTTT.

The chain is built from TRBV3-1 (or the pseudogene TRBV3-2) and TRBJ1-4; 7 nucleotides line up with TRBD1. This CDR3 has 15 amino acids. With V trimmed by 2 bases and J by 8 bases, 8 bases remained unmatched. Germline V gene lookup returns CDR1 LGHDT and CDR2 YNNKEL (reference sequence). CDR3 bases: TGTGCCAGCAGCCAACCAGGGGGTGCGGGGGAAAAACTGTTTTTT. Protein: CASSQPGGAGEKLFF.

The chain uses TRBV4-3 and TRBJ2-7; 10 bases match TRBD1. V was pared by 0 bases and J by 7 bases, with 6 bases of the junction left unmatched. The CDR3 contains 15 residues. Germline CDR1 and CDR2: LGHNA and YSLEER. DNA of the CDR3: TGCGCCAGCAGCCAAGATCGGACAGGGGGAAGAGAGCAGTACTTC. It specifies CASSQDRTGGREQYF.

The rearrangement uses TRBV4-3 and TRBJ2-7; 9 bases map to TRBD1. CDR3 length equals 14 residues. The junction had 11 bases not matched to a gene; V was cut back by 8 bases and J by 6 bases. Germline CDR1 is LGHNA and CDR2 is YSLEER. CDR3 nucleotide sequence: TGCGCCAGCGGGACCGGGACAGGGACAGTCGAGCAGTACTTC. Its translation is CASGTGTGTVEQYF.

The chain combines TRBV5-6 with TRBJ1-2; D unclear. The CDR3 has 14 amino acids. The V end was cut by 0 bases, the J end by 8 bases, with 14 bases between. Germline-derived CDR1 and CDR2 are SGHDT and YYEEEE. The CDR3 nucleotides are TGTGCCAGCAGCTTGGTGTCAGGAGGGAGCGGCTACACCTTC. Translated: CASSLVSGGSGYTF.

The genes are TRBV6-5 and TRBJ1-6; D is uncertain. Germline CDR1 and CDR2: MNHEY and SVGAGI. This CDR3 spans 15 amino acids. V was trimmed by 6 bases and J by 10 bases, leaving 19 bases between them. The CDR3 loop reads CASSPERAPGSPLHF. As DNA, the CDR3 is TGTGCCAGCAGCCCCGAGAGGGCGCCCGGATCACCCCTCCACTTT.

V is TRBV6-2 or TRBV6-3 and J is TRBJ2-3; the D is unclear. The length of the CDR3 is 15 residues. Germline values: CDR1 MNHEY, CDR2 SVGEGT. With 3 bases removed from V and 5 bases from J, the gap between germline ends came to 15 bases. The DNA of the CDR3 is TGTGCCAGCAGTTATTTACAGCGACAAGGAGATACGCAGTATTTT. The encoded protein is CASSYLQRQGDTQYF.

The CDR3 here is CASSLGGGADTQYF. CDR3 bases: TGTGCCAGCAGCTTAGGCGGGGGGGCAGATACGCAGTATTTT. The chain carries TRBV11-3 and TRBJ2-3; 9 bases map to TRBD2. The V gene's germline CDR1 is SGHNT and CDR2 YENEEA. The CDR3 is 14 amino acids. The V segment lost 1 base and the J segment 4 bases; nucleotides outside the gene matches: 0.

The CDR3 DNA sequence: TGTGCCACCAGTGATTCTCCCAGCGGTTACAATGAGCAGTTCTTC. Protein: CATSDSPSGYNEQFF. The chain recombines TRBV24-1 with TRBJ2-1; tentative D call: TRBD2 (5 bases). Trimming pared 2 bases from V and 4 bases from J, leaving 11 bases between. The CDR3 consists of 15 residues. Germline-derived CDR1 and CDR2 are KGHDR and SFDVKD.

As DNA, the CDR3 is TGTGCCAGCAGCTCTAGACGCAATGAGCAGTTCTTC. It translates to CASSSRRNEQFF. The chain has TRBV13 and TRBJ2-1; D is unclear. CDR1 PRHDT and CDR2 FYEKMQ come from the germline V gene (reference sequence). The V gene lost 4 bases and the J gene lost 6 bases, with 7 bases spanning the gap. CDR3 length: 12 amino acids. Full variable domain (remainder filled in from reference TRBV13 and TRBJ2-1): AAGVIQSPRHLIKEKRETATLKCYPIPRHDTVYWYQQGPGQDPQFLISFYEKMQSDKGSIPDRFSAQQFSDYHSELNMSSLELGDSALYFCASSSRRNEQFFGPGTRLTVL.

The V gene is TRBV11-2, the J gene TRBJ2-4; 7 bases align to TRBD1. Germline assignment: CDR1 SGHAT and CDR2 FQNNGV. This CDR3 is built from 14 residues. V gave up 1 base and J gave up 7 bases; unmatched junction bases: 4. Written as DNA, the CDR3 is TGTGCCAGCAGCTTAGTTTACAGGGGTAACATTCAGTACTTC. Protein sequence: CASSLVYRGNIQYF.

The gene calls are TRBV12-3 or TRBV12-4 and TRBJ1-1; unclear D gene. V lost 1 base to trimming and J lost 3 bases, with 3 bases between them. This CDR3 has 12 amino acids. This CDR3 reads CASSLVDTEAFF. Here the CDR3 DNA reads TGTGCCAGCAGTTTAGTGGACACTGAAGCTTTCTTT.

The J gene is TRBJ2-3, the V gene TRBV5-6; D might be TRBD2 (5 bases). The CDR3 extends over 16 amino acids. In germline, CDR1 is SGHDT, CDR2 YYEEEE. The V gene lost 3 bases and the J gene lost 3 bases, with 17 bases spanning the gap. CDR3 coding DNA: TGTGCCAGCAGCTCGACTAACACCAGGTCTACAGATACGCAGTATTTT. Translating gives CASSSTNTRSTDTQYF.

In nucleotides, the CDR3 is TGTGCCAGCAGCGATGGGACAGTCCAAGAGACCCAGTACTTC. This gives the protein CASSDGTVQETQYF. The rearrangement joins TRBV5-4 to TRBJ2-5; 7 nucleotides align to TRBD1. The V gene's germline CDR1 is SGHNT and CDR2 YYREEE (reference sequence). Losses at the gene ends were 4 bases for V and 1 base for J; bases not matched to a gene: 4. This CDR3 has 14 residues.